The rows below give T cell receptor beta chains drawn from one sample of a study of T cell responses to AZD1222 COVID-19 vaccine. Measured with immunoSEQ multiplex PCR; TCRdb has only the in-frame clones, and not every one. The clone table shows about 140,000 clones, with the ten largest holding over 2%. Material: peripheral blood. These receptor sequences come from an adult in good health. Each CDR3 is given without its conserved first and last residue. Each record gives: D gene, V gene, J gene, CDR3 protein. D genes are given only for firm matches.

.,TRBV4-3,TRBJ1-4,ASSQGGTGTRSEKLF
TRBD1,TRBV5-1,TRBJ1-2,ASSPTGDYGYT
.,TRBV6-5,TRBJ1-5,ASSPPGNQPQH
.,TRBV15,TRBJ2-2,ATSSRAVRGLTGELF
TRBD2,TRBV4-1,TRBJ2-7,ASSTLRAGGPMDEQY
TRBD2,TRBV27,TRBJ2-1,ASSFGGDTYEQF
.,TRBV24-1,TRBJ1-5,ATSVQGGNQPQH
.,TRBV5-1,TRBJ1-1,ASSLAYRSLNTEAF
.,TRBV7-9,TRBJ2-2,ASRAPFRADTGELF
.,TRBV3-1/TRBV3-2,TRBJ1-1,ASSQDDGGVSEAF
TRBD1,TRBV28,TRBJ2-1,ASRGTVYNEQF
.,TRBV11-3,TRBJ1-1,ASSQDRNTEAF
.,TRBV19,TRBJ1-1,ASSFGPDTEAF
.,TRBV5-1,TRBJ1-4,ASSSQPGTNEKLF
TRBD2,TRBV2,TRBJ2-3,ASMVAGGSTDTQY
.,TRBV11-2,TRBJ1-2,ASSLSGYGYT
.,TRBV10-3,TRBJ1-1,AISETGQVTEAF
.,TRBV5-4,TRBJ2-3,ASSSSSRVNTDTQY
.,TRBV4-2,TRBJ2-7,ASSQNDRSYEQY
TRBD1,TRBV25-1,TRBJ1-1,ASSDRGRNTEAF
.,TRBV13,TRBJ2-1,ASSLRDVSSYNEQF
.,TRBV6-1,TRBJ1-3,ASSEAPHARSSGNTIY
.,TRBV18,TRBJ2-7,ASSELAVPLEQY
.,TRBV19,TRBJ1-2,ASSLGPYGYT
.,TRBV2,TRBJ1-5,ASSPSGNAGQPQH
.,TRBV5-5,TRBJ1-4,ASSLGQGEVEKLF
.,TRBV12-3/TRBV12-4,TRBJ1-3,ASSLSGLNTIY
TRBD1,TRBV11-2,TRBJ1-6,ASSLGGQGRRNSPLH
.,TRBV5-1,TRBJ1-2,ASSLTGDRVGYT
TRBD1,TRBV19,TRBJ1-2,ASSRPGAGGTGYT
.,TRBV24-1,TRBJ2-7,ATSDFPGLEQY
.,TRBV5-1,TRBJ2-5,ASSLAPYQETQY
.,TRBV28,TRBJ2-7,ASSFRYEQY
TRBD2,TRBV28,TRBJ2-7,ASSLLAGDPYEQY
.,TRBV30,TRBJ1-2,AWNGFNYGYT
.,TRBV3-1/TRBV3-2,TRBJ1-3,ASSQVGGSGNTIY
.,TRBV18,TRBJ1-1,ASSPRDPGDTEAF